This TCR beta chain is drawn from a study of cytomegalovirus exposure and HLA in healthy donors. The study, taken as a whole, reports: Reported results showed that the classifier diagnosed cytomegalovirus status with high specificity and sensitivity.

This clone appeared once. Its specificity is unknown. Trimming took 5 bases from V and 4 from J, leaving 6 bases between them. CDR3 length equals 12 residues. In germline, CDR1 is MNHNY, CDR2 SVGAGI (reference sequence). Primers included in the PCR were 60 Vbeta and 13 Jbeta primers. Sequenced by immunoSEQ multiplex PCR; TCRdb stores in-frame clones only, minus some. The sample has about 110,000 clones, about 83% seen once. The J gene is TRBJ2-1, the V gene TRBV6-6; D gene ambiguous. Sequences were obtained from PBMCs. This clonotype originated in a man between 18 and 35 years old in good health and CMV-seronegative. CDR3 in amino acids: CASSPQYNEQFF. The CDR3 DNA reads as TGTGCCAGCAGTCCACAGTACAATGAGCAGTTCTTC.